This paragraph covers one T cell receptor (beta chain) sequence. What it binds is not known. This may be a read error: a much more frequent sequence differs by one nucleotide. Other DNA sequences of this sample code for an identical CDR3. Authors' methods: Building a distant-metastasis classifier for papillary thyroid cancer drew on CDR3 differences across clinicopathological groups. TCRdb re-clonotyped the PCR reads via MiXCR. The V and J calls shown here were made by TCRdb, not taken from the authors' results. The sample lists about 19,000 clones; roughly 27% were seen once. The entire patient cohort was treatment-naive prior to thyroid surgery. The data are from a study of metastatic and nonmetastatic thyroid tumors. The wider study: Across blood and tumor or nodule tissue, repertoires from malignant and benign thyroid patients were compared with one another.

Study conclusions and caveats: Within blood and tumor, benign nodules reportedly had significantly lower TCR beta diversity than malignant thyroid tumors did.

The V end lost 3 bases, the J end lost 0 bases, and 11 bases lay between the germline ends. There are 15 residues in the CDR3. Germline loops: CDR1 SGHDT, CDR2 YYEEEE. The specimen sequenced was blood. The source of this sequence is a male donor with papillary thyroid cancer or a benign thyroid nodule (not recorded which). Some clones in this sample may be carry-over from other donors' samples. The rearrangement joins TRBV5-6 to TRBJ2-3; D possibly corresponds to TRBD1 (5 bases). The CDR3 DNA sequence: TGTGCCAGCAGCTGGACATTTACCAGCACAGATACGCAGTATTTT. It codes for CASSWTFTSTDTQYF.